This TCR beta chain was recovered during a study of T cells in narcolepsy. Background on the study: Enrolled donors included narcolepsy type 1 or type 2 patients and healthy controls. Findings of the study overall: In some patient and control memory CD4+ samples, autoreactive clones were absent. Same-patient CSF and blood CD4+ T cell clonotypes included HCRT-specific and TRIB2-specific autoreactive ones. Reportedly, autoreactive clonotypes were serially detected in patients' blood but not controls'.

This clone was seen only once. Its antigen is unknown. V shed 3 bases and J shed 8 bases, with 17 bases lying between them. Looked up from germline, CDR1 is SGDLS and CDR2 is YYNGEE. CDR3 length equals 14 residues. Data came from immunoSEQ multiplex PCR; TCRdb stores just in-frame clones and leaves some out. The sample carries 30,000 to 45,000 clones, over 75% recorded once. This clonotype was obtained from a human donor with narcolepsy. The specimen sequenced was CD45RA- memory CD4+ T cells from PBMCs. The genes are TRBV9 and TRBJ1-2; D call uncertain. The CDR3 region is CASSAPSIRTGYTF. In nucleotides, the CDR3 is TGTGCCAGCAGCGCGCCCTCCATACGTACCGGCTACACCTTC. Combining the CDR3 with reference TRBV9 and TRBJ1-2 gives the whole variable domain DSGVTQTPKHLITATGQRVTLRCSPRSGDLSVYWYQQSLDQGLQFLIQYYNGEERAKGNILERFSAQQFPDLHSELNLSSLELGDSALYFCASSAPSIRTGYTFGSGTRLTVV.